The source of this T cell receptor beta chain is a study of cytomegalovirus exposure and HLA in healthy donors. Study findings and constraints: An analysis was carried out later, and it reportedly showed fewer N-insertions in an Asian-associated ancestry cluster than the approximately 610-donor mean. A classifier reportedly called cytomegalovirus status with high sensitivity and specificity. No immune exposure information besides CMV serostatus was available. Later on, a genetic analysis was performed. It linked a missense variant in DCLRE1C with V- and J-gene trimming of TCR beta.

The CDR3 covers 8 residues. CDR1 is DFQATT and CDR2 is SNEGSKA in the germline V gene (reference sequence). Trimming removed 7 bases from V and 6 bases from J, with 3 bases in between. Vbeta (60) and Jbeta (13) primers were used in the PCR. Measured with immunoSEQ multiplex PCR; TCRdb has only the in-frame clones, and not every one. The sample lists approximately 200,000 clones; about three quarters were seen once. Note on this clone: Antigen unknown.

The TCR sequence derives from a young man in good health and CMV-seronegative. The sample was PBMCs. This sequence joins TRBV20-1 and TRBJ1-2; D remains unclear. The CDR3 here is CSVNGYTF. In DNA, the CDR3 is TGCAGTGTAAATGGCTACACCTTC.